A single T cell receptor (beta chain) is shown here with its context. Which antigen it targets is not known. Base-call qualities are not available, and no considerably larger clone is one nucleotide away. These data come from a study of blood T cell repertoires in COVID-19 (dated by TCRdb to 2018 to 2021). Background for the entire study: Samples from collaborators originated in the United States, Italy and Spain and spanned both the acute and convalescent phases of COVID-19. The sample metadata nearly always contained a de-identified subject ID, COVID-19 status, age in years and sex. The prospective study material was composed of cDNA or gDNA derived from T cells, B-cell-depleted T cells, or PBMCs. The samples were drawn from the first 160 participants of the ongoing ImmuneRACE study and from under 1,500 subjects provided by 6 global collaborators. Where available, HLA class I and class II types were obtained from metadata supplied by the sample provider rather than from assay-based typing. Subjects who had been exposed to COVID-19, were actively infected with it, or had recovered from it provided the deeply sampled blood TCRbeta repertoires that made up the dataset. The repertoires were released in a freely available public database meant as a resource for research on the immune response to SARS-CoV-2. What the work shows at the level of the full study, not this receptor alone: Clinical and demographic metadata were provided uncurated, with the amount varying by source and participant.

The CDR3, cysteine through phenylalanine, is 13 amino acids long. The only DNA kept is the CDR3, 39 bases in frame from the first base. Per the germline V gene (reference sequence), GTSNPN is the CDR1 and SVGIG is the CDR2. Deletion took 1 base off V and 2 bases off J, with a span of 9 bases between the germline ends. Collaborating institutions collected whole blood in K2EDTA tubes following their own protocols. For TCRbeta analysis, collaborators shipped samples in one of three forms: frozen whole blood, isolated PBMCs, or DNA extracted from either of those sample types. TCRbeta CDR3 regions were amplified from genomic DNA using the immunoSEQ Assay, a bias-controlled multiplex PCR. In the paper's pipeline: Within the assay, amplification of reference gene primers was used to estimate how many nucleated cells each sample contained. To quantify the absolute abundance of each unique TCRbeta CDR3 rearrangement, sequence reads were collapsed and filtered. For each sample, productive Simpson clonality was calculated by taking the square root of Simpson's diversity index across productive rearrangements. Drawn from immuneACCESS, this table holds only the in-frame rearrangements with V and J called that TCRdb kept. Clones are partly lost; checked studies trace under half to an unresolved V gene and leave the rest unexplained. V and J calls and clone size are those listed in that table; D and trimming were worked out from the DNA. The sample table lists 90,000 to 120,000 clones, 89% of them with a count of one. The ten largest clonotypes hold approximately 4.9% of the sample.

This chain is built from TRBV30 and TRBJ2-7; no D gene call is confident. The sequence was obtained from a man in his forties or fifties with active or convalescent COVID-19. The sample was peripheral blood. The CDR3 corresponds to CAWSASVTYEQYF. DNA sequence: TGTGCCTGGAGTGCCTCAGTTACCTACGAGCAGTACTTC. Supplemented by the reference TRBV30 and TRBJ2-7 proteins around the CDR3, the complete variable domain is SQTIHQWPATLVQPVGSPLSLECTVEGTSNPNLYWYRQAAGRGLQLLFYSVGIGQISSEVPQNLSASRPQDRQFILSSKKLLLSDSGFYLCAWSASVTYEQYFGPGTRLTVT.